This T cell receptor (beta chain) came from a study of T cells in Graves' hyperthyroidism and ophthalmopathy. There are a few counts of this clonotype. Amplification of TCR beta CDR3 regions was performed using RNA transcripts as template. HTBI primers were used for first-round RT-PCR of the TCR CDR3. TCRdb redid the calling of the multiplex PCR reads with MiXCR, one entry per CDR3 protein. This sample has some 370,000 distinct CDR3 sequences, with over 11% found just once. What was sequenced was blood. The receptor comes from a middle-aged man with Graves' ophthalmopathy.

CDR3 region: CASSSAPGSSYEQYF. DNA for the CDR3: TGTGCCAGCAGCTCGGCTCCGGGGAGCTCCTACGAGCAGTACTTC. The J gene is TRBJ2-7, the V gene TRBV5-4, with D possibly matching TRBD2 (5 bases). The CDR3 covers 15 residues. The germline V and J ends were trimmed by 3 bases and 0 bases, with 13 bases remaining between them. Germline loops: CDR1 SGHNT, CDR2 YYREEE (reference sequence).